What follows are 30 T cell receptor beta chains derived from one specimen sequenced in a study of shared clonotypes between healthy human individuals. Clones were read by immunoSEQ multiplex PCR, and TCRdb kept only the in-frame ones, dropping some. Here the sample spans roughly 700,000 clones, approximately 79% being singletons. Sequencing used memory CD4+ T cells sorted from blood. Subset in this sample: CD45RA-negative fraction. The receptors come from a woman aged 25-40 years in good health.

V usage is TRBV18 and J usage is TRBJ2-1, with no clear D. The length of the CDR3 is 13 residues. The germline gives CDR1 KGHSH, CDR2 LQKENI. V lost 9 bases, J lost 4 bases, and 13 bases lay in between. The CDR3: CASGVTIYNEQFF. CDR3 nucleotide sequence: TGTGCCAGTGGGGTGACCATTTACAATGAGCAGTTCTTC.

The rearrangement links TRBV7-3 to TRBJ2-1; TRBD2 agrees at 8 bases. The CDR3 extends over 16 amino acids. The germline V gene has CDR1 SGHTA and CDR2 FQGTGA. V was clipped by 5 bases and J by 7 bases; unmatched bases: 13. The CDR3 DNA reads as TGTGCCAGCAGCCCCCGATGGGCGGGAGGCCAGAATGAGCAGTTCTTC. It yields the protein CASSPRWAGGQNEQFF. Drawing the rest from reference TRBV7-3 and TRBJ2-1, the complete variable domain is GAGVSQTPSNKVTEKGKYVELRCDPISGHTALYWYRQSLGQGPEFLIYFQGTGAADDSGLPNDRFFAVRPEGSVSTLKIQRTERGDSAVYLCASSPRWAGGQNEQFFGPGTRLTVL.

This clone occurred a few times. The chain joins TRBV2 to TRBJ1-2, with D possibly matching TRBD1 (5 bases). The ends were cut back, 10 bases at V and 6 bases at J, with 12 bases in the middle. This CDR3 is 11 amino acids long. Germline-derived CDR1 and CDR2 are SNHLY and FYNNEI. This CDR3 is CATGPVDGYTF. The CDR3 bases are TGTGCCACGGGGCCGGTGGATGGCTACACCTTC.

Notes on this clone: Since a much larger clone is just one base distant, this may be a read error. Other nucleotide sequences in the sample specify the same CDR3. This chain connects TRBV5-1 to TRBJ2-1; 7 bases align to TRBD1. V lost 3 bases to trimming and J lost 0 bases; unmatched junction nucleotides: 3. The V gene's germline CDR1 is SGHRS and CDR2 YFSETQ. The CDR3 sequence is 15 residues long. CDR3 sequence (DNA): TGCGCCAGCAGCTCCGACAGGGCCTCCTACAATGAGCAGTTCTTC. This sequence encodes CASSSDRASYNEQFF. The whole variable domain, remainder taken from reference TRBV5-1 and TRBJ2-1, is KAGVTQTPRYLIKTRGQQVTLSCSPISGHRSVSWYQQTPGQGLQFLFEYFSETQRNKGNFPGRFSGRQFSNSRSEMNVSTLELGDSALYLCASSSDRASYNEQFFGPGTRLTVL.

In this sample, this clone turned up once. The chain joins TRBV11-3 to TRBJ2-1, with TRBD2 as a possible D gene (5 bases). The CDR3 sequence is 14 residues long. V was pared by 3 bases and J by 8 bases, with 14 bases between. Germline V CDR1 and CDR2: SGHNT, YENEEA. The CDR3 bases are TGTGCCAGCAGCTTTTCTAGCAGTAGGGATGAGCAGTTCTTC. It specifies CASSFSSSRDEQFF.

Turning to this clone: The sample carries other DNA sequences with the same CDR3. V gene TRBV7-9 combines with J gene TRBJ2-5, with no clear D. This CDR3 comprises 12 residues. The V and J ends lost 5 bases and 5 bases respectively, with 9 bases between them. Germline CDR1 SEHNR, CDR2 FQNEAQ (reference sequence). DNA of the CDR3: TGTGCCAGCAGCGAGACCCGGGAGACCCAGTACTTC. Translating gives CASSETRETQYF.

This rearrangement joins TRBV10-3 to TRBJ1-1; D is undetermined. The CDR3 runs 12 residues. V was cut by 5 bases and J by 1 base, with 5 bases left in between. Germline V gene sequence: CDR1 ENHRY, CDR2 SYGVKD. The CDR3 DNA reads TGTGCCATCAGTAAGCCGAACACTGAAGCTTTCTTT. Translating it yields CAISKPNTEAFF.

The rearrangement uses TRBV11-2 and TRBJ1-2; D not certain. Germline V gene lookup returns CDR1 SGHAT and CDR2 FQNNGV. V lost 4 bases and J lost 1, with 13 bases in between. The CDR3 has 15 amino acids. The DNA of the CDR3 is TGTGCCAGCAGCTCTTACCATGGAGGTAACTATGGCTACACCTTC. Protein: CASSSYHGGNYGYTF.

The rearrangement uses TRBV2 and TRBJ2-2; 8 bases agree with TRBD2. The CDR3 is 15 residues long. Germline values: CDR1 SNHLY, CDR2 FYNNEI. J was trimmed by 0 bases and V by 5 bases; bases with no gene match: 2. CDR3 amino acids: CASSSGSANTGELFF. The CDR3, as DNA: TGTGCCAGCAGTAGCGGGAGCGCGAACACCGGGGAGCTGTTTTTT.

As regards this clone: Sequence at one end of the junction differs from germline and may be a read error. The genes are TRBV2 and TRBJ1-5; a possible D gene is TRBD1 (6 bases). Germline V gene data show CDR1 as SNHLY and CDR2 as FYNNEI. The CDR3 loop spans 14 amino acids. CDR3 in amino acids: CASREDRKNQPQHF. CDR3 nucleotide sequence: TGTGCCAGCAGAGAAGACAGGAAGAATCAGCCCCAGCATTTT. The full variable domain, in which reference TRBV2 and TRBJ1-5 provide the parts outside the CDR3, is EPEVTQTPSHQVTQMGQEVILRCVPISNHLYFYWYRQILGQKVEFLVSFYNNEISEKSEIFDDQFSVERPDGSNFTLKIRSTKLEDSAMYFCASREDRKNQPQHFGDGTRLSIL.

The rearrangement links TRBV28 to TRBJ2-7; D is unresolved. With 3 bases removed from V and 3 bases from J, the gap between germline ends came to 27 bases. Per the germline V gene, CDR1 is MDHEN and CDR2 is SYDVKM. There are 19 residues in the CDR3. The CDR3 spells CASSFRMVDSWNPYYEQYF. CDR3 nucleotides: TGTGCCAGCAGTTTTCGGATGGTGGATTCGTGGAACCCTTACTACGAGCAGTACTTC.

The CDR3 reads CASSLTGERAFF. The CDR3 DNA reads as TGTGCCAGCAGCCTGACAGGGGAAAGGGCTTTCTTT. J is TRBJ1-1 and V is TRBV7-2, with TRBD1 matching over 8 bases. Germline CDR1 is SGHTA and CDR2 is FQGNSA. V was pared by 5 bases and J by 11 bases, with 7 bases of the junction left unmatched. The CDR3 consists of 12 residues. The whole variable domain, filled in from reference TRBV7-2 and TRBJ1-1, reads GAGVSQSPSNKVTEKGKDVELRCDPISGHTALYWYRQSLGQGLEFLIYFQGNSAPDKSGLPSDRFSAERTGGSVSTLTIQRTQQEDSAVYLCASSLTGERAFFGQGTRLTVV.

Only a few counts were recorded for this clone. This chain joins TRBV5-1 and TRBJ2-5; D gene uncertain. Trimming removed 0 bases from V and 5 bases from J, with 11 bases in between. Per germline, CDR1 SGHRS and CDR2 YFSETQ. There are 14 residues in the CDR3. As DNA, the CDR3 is TGCGCCAGCAGCTTGGGACACTACGGGGAGACCCAGTACTTC. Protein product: CASSLGHYGETQYF.

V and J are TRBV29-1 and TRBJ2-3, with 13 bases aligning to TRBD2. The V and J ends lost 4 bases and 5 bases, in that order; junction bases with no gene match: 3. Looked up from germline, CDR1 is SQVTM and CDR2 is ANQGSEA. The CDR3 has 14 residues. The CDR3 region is CSVGLAGGGDTQYF. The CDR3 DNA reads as TGCAGCGTTGGACTAGCGGGAGGTGGAGATACGCAGTATTTT.

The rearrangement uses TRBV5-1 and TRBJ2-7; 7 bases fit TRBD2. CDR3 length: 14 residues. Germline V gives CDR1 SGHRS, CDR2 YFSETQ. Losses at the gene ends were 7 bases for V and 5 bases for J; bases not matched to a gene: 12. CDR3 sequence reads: CASRSEGGPHEQYF. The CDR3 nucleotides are TGCGCCAGCCGTAGTGAGGGAGGGCCCCACGAGCAGTACTTC.

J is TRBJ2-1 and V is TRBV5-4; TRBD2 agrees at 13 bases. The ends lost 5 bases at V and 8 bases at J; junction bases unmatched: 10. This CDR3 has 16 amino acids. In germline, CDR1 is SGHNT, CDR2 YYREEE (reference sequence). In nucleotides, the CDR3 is TGTGCCAGCAGACTCGGACTAGCGGGAGAATTCTATGAGCAGTTCTTC. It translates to CASRLGLAGEFYEQFF.

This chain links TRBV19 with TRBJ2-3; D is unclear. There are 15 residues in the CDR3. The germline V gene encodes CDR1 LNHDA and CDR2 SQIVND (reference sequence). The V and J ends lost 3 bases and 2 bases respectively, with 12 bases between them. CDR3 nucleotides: TGTGCCAGTAGTATCCAAGGGATAAACACAGATACGCAGTATTTT. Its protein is CASSIQGINTDTQYF. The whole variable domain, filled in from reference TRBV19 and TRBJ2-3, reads DGGITQSPKYLFRKEGQNVTLSCEQNLNHDAMYWYRQDPGQGLRLIYYSQIVNDFQKGDIAEGYSVSREKKESFPLTVTSAQKNPTAFYLCASSIQGINTDTQYFGPGTRLTVL.

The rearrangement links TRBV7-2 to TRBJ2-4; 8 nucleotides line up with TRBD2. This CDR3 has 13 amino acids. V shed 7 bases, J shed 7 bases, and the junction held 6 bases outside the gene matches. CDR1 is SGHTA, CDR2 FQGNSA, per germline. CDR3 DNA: TGTGCCAGCACCCCGGGGGGGGGTAACATTCAGTACTTC. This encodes CASTPGGGNIQYF.

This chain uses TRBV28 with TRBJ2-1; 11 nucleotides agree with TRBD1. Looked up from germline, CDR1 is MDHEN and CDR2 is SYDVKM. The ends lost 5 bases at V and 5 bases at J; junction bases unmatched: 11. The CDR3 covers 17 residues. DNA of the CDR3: TGTGCCAGCAGTCCACGGACAGGGGGCTGGACAAACAATGAGCAGTTCTTC. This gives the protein CASSPRTGGWTNNEQFF.

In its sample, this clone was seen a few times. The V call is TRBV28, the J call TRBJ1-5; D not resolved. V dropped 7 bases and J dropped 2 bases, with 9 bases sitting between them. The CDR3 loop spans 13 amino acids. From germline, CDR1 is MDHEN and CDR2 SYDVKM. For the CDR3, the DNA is TGTGCCAGCAATTGGGCAGGCAATCAGCCCCAGCATTTT. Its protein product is CASNWAGNQPQHF.

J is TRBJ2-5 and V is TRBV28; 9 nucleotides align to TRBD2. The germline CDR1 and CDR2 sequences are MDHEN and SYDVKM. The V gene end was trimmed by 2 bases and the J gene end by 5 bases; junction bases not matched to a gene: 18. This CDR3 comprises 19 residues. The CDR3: CASSLEAGGYRGSRETQYF. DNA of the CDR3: TGTGCCAGCAGTTTAGAAGCGGGAGGCTACCGTGGGTCCAGGGAGACCCAGTACTTC.

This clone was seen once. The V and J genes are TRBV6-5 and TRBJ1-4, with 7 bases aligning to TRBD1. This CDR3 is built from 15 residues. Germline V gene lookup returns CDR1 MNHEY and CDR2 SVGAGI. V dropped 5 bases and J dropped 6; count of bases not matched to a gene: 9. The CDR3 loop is CASSATGTVYEKLFF. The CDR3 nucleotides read TGTGCCAGCAGTGCCACCGGGACAGTGTATGAAAAACTGTTTTTT.

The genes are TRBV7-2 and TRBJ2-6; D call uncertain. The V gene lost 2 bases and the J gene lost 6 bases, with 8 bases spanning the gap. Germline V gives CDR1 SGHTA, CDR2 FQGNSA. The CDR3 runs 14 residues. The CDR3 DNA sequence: TGTGCCAGCAGCTTATATGCAACGGCCAACGTCCTGACTTTC. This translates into CASSLYATANVLTF.

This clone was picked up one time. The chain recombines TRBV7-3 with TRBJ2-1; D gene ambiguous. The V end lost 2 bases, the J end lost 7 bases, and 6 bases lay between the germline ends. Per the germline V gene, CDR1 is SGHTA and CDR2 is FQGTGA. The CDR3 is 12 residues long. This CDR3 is CASSLARNEQFF. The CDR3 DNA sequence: TGTGCCAGCAGCTTAGCCCGAAATGAGCAGTTCTTC.

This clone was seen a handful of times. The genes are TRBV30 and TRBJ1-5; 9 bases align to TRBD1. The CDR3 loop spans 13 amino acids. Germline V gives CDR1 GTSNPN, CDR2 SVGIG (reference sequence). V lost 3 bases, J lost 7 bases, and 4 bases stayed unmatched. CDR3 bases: TGTGCCTGGAGCGGGACAGGGAGCCAGCCCCAGCATTTT. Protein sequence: CAWSGTGSQPQHF.

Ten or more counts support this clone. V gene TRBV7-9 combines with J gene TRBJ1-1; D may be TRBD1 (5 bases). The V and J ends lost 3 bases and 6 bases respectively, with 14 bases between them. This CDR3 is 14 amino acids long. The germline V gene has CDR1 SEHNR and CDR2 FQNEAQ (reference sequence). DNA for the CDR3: TGTGCCAGCAGCTTTGGCAGGGACGGAGCTGAAGCTTTCTTT. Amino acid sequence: CASSFGRDGAEAFF.

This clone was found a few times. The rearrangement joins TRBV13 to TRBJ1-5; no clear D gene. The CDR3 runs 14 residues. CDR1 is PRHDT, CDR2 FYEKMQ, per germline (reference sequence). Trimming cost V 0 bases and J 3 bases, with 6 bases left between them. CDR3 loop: CASSLGQPNQPQHF. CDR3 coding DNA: TGTGCCAGCAGCTTAGGACAGCCCAATCAGCCCCAGCATTTT.

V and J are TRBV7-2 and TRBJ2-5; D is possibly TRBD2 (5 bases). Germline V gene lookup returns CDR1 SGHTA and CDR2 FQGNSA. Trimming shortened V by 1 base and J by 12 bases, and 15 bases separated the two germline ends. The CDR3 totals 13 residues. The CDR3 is CASSLEGSTTEYF. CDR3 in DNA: TGTGCCAGCAGCTTAGAGGGTTCGACTACTGAGTACTTC.

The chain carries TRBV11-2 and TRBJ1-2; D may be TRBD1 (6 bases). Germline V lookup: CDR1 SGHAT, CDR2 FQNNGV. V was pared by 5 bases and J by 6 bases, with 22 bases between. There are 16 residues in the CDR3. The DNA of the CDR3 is TGTGCCAGCAGCCCGCTGCGGGACAAGAAAGGGAATGGCTACACCTTC. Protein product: CASSPLRDKKGNGYTF.

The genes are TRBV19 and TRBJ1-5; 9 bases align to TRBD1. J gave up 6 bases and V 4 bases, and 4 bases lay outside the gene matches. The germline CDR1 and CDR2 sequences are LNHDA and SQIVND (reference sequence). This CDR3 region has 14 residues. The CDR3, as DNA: TGTGCCAGTAGTAGGGGACAGGGCTTTCAGCCCCAGCATTTT. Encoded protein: CASSRGQGFQPQHF.